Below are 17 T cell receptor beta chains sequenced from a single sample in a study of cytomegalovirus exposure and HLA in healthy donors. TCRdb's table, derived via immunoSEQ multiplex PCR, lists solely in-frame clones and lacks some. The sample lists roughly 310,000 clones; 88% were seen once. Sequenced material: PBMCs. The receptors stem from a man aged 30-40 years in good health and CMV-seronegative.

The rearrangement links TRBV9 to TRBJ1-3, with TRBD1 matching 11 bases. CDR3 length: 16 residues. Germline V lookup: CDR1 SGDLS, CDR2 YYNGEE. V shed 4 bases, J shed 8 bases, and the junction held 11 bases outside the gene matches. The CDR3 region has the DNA TGTGCCAGCAGCTCCGCCCGGACAGGGGGCAGGTACACCATATATTTT. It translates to CASSSARTGGRYTIYF.

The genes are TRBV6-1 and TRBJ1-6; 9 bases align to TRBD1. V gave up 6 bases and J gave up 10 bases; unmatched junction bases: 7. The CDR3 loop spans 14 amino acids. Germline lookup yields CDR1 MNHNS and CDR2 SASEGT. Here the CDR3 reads CASSSGQGRSPLHF. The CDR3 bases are TGTGCCAGCAGCTCTGGACAGGGGCGATCACCCCTCCACTTT.

The CDR3 loop reads CASSLTRDRGRGLNSPLHF. For the CDR3, the DNA is TGTGCCAGCAGCTTAACCCGGGACAGGGGGCGAGGTCTCAATTCACCCCTCCACTTT. The chain couples TRBV5-6 to TRBJ1-6; 12 nucleotides agree with TRBD1. Per germline, CDR1 SGHDT and CDR2 YYEEEE. The CDR3 runs to 19 residues. The V and J ends lost 2 bases and 7 bases, in that order; junction bases with no gene match: 13.

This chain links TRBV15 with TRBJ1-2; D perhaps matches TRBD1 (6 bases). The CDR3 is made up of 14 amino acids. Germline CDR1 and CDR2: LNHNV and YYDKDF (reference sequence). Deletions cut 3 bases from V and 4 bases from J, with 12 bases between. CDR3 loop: CATSSSLDSYGYTF. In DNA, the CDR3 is TGTGCCACCAGCAGTTCGTTGGACAGCTATGGCTACACCTTC.

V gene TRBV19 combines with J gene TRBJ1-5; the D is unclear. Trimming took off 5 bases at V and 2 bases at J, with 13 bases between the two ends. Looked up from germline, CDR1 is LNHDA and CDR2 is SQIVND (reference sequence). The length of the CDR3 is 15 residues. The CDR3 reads CASSFEVLGNQPQHF. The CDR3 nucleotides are TGTGCCAGTAGTTTCGAGGTTTTGGGCAATCAGCCCCAGCATTTT.

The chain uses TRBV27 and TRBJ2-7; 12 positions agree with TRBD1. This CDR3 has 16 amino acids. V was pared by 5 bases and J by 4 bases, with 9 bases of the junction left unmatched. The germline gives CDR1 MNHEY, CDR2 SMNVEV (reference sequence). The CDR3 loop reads CASSPTGTGGLYEQYF. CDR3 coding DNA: TGTGCCAGCAGTCCAACCGGGACAGGGGGCCTATACGAGCAGTACTTC.

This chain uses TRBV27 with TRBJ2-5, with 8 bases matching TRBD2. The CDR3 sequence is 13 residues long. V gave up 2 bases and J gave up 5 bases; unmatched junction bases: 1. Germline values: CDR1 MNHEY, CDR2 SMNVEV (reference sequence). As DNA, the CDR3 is TGTGCCAGCAGTTTACGGGAGGGCGAGACCCAGTACTTC. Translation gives CASSLREGETQYF.

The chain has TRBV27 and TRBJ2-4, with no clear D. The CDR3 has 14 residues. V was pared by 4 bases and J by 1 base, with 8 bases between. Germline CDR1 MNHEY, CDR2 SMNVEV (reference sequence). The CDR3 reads CASSSTWAKNIQYF. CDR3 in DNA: TGTGCCAGCAGTTCGACATGGGCCAAAAACATTCAGTACTTC.

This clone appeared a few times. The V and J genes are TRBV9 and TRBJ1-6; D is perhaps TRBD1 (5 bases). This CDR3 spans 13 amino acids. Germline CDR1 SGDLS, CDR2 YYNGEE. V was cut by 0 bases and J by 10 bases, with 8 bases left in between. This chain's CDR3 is CASSVGQGSPLHF. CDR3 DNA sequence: TGTGCCAGCAGCGTAGGGCAGGGATCACCCCTCCACTTT.

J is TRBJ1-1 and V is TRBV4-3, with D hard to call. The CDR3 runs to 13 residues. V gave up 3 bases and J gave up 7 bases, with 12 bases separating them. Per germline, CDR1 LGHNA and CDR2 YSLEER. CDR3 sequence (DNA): TGCGCCAGCAGCCAGTCGACCTCAGGTGAAGCTTTCTTT. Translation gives CASSQSTSGEAFF.

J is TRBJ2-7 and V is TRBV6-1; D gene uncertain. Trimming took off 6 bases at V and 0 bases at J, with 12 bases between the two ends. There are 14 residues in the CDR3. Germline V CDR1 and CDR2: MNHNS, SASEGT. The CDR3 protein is CASRLDSLSYEQYF. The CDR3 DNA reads TGTGCCAGCAGGCTCGACTCCCTCTCCTACGAGCAGTACTTC.

CDR3 nucleotides: TGCGCCAGCAGTGCTTACAGGGAGGAGCAGTTCTTC. It translates to CASSAYREEQFF. The chain combines TRBV4-3 with TRBJ2-1; a weak D match, TRBD1 (6 bases). The CDR3 is 12 amino acids. V lost 6 bases and J lost 10, with 13 bases in between. The germline CDR1 and CDR2 sequences are LGHNA and YSLEER.

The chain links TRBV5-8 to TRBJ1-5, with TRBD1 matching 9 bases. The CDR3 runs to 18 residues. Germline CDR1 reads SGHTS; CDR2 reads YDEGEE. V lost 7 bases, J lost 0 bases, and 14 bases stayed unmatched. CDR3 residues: CASRRDRARGYSNQPQHF. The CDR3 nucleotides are TGTGCCAGCCGGAGGGACAGGGCCAGGGGCTATAGCAATCAGCCCCAGCATTTT. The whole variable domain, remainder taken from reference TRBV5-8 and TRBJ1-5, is EAGVTQSPTHLIKTRGQQATLRCSPISGHTSVYWYQQALGLGLQFLLWYDEGEERNRGNFPPRFSGRQFPNYSSELNVNALELEDSALYLCASRRDRARGYSNQPQHFGDGTRLSIL.

For the CDR3, the DNA is TGTGCCAGCAGCTCCGGGACAGGGGTTTTGCAGTACTTC. It encodes CASSSGTGVLQYF. The chain recombines TRBV6-5 with TRBJ2-7, with 10 bases aligning to TRBD1. V lost 6 bases and J lost 9; bases outside the gene matches: 8. This CDR3 is 13 amino acids long. The germline gives CDR1 MNHEY, CDR2 SVGAGI.

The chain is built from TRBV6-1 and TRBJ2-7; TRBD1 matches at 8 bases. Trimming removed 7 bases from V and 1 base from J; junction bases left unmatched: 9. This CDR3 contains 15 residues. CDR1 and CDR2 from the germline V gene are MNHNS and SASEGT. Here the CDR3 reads CASNLAGGGSYEQYF. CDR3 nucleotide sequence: TGTGCCAGCAACTTGGCAGGGGGCGGATCCTACGAGCAGTACTTC.

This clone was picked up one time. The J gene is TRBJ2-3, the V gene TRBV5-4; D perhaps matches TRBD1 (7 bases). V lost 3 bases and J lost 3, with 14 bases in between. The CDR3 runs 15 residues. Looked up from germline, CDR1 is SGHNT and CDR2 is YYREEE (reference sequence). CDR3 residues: CASSWQGGGTDTQYF. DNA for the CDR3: TGTGCCAGCAGCTGGCAGGGGGGTGGGACAGATACGCAGTATTTT.

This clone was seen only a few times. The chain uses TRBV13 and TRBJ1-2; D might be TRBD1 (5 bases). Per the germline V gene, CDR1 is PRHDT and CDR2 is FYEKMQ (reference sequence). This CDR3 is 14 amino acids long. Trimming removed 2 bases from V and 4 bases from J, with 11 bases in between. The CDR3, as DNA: TGTGCCAGCAGCTTAAGGGGCAGTCCCTATGGCTACACCTTC. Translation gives CASSLRGSPYGYTF.